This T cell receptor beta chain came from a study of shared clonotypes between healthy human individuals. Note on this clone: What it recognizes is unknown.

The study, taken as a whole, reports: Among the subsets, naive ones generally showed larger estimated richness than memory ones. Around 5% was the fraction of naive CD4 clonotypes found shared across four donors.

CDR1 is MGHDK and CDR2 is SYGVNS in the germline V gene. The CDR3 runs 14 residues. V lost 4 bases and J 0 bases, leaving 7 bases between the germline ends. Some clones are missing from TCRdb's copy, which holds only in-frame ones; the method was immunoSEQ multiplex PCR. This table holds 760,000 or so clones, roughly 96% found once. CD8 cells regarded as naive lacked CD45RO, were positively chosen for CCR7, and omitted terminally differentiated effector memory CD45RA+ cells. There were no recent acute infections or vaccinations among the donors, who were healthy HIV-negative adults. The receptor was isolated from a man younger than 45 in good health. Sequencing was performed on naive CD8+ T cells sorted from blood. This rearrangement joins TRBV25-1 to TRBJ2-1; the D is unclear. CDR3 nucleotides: TGTGCCAGCAGTGTGGAGAGCTCCTACAATGAGCAGTTCTTC. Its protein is CASSVESSYNEQFF.